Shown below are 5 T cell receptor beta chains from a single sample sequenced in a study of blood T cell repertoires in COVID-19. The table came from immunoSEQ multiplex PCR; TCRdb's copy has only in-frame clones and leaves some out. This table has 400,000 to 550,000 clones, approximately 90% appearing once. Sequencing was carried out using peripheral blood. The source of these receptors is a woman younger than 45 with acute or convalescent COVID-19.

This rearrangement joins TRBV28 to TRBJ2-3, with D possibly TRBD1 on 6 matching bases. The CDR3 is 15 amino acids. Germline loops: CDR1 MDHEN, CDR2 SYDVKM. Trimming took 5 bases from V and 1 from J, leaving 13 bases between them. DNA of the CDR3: TGTGCCAGCAGTGAAGGGGGTACGGGCACAGATACGCAGTATTTT. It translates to CASSEGGTGTDTQYF.

The CDR3 DNA is TGTGCCAGAAGCTTGCCCAGGTGTATCCCCCACAGTCGGCCCCAAGAGCAGTTCTTC. Encoded protein: CARSLPRCIPHSRPQEQFF. The V gene is TRBV5-3, the J gene TRBJ2-1; D unclear. TRBV5-3 is flagged as an ORF with uncertain function. This CDR3 comprises 19 residues. The V end lost 1 base, the J end lost 10 bases, and 30 bases lay between the germline ends.

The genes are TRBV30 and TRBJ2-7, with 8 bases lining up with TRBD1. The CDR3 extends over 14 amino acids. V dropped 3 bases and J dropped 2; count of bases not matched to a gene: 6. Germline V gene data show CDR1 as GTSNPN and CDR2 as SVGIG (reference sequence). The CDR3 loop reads CAWRVGDRPYEQYF. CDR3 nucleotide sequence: TGTGCCTGGAGGGTCGGGGACAGGCCCTACGAGCAGTACTTC.

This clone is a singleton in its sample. The CDR3 is CASSLSLQSTQYF. The CDR3 bases are TGTGCCAGCAGTTTATCCCTGCAGTCGACGCAGTATTTT. V and J are TRBV28 and TRBJ2-3; D remains unclear. Trimming removed 1 base from V and 9 bases from J, with 11 bases in between. The CDR3 covers 13 residues. From germline, CDR1 is MDHEN and CDR2 SYDVKM.

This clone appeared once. CDR3 in amino acids: CASSSRQKGLLQHF. The CDR3 DNA reads as TGTGCCAGCAGTTCCCGGCAGAAAGGACTCTTACAGCATTTT. The chain links TRBV6-6 to TRBJ1-5; D uncertain. The CDR3 consists of 14 residues. CDR1 is MNHNY and CDR2 is SVGAGI in the germline V gene (reference sequence). V lost 4 bases, J lost 13 bases, and 20 bases lay in between.